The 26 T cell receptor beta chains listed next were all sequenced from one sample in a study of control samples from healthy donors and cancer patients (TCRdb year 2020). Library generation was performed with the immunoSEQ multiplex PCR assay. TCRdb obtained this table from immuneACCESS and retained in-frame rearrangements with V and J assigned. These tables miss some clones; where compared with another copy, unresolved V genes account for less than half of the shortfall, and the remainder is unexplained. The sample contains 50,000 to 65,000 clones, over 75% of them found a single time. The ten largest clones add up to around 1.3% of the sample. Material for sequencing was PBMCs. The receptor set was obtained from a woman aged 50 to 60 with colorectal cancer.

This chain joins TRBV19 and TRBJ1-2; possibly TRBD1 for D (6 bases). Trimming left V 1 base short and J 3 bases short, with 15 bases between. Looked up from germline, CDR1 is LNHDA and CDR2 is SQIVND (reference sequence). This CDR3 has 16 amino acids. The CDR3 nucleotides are TGTGCCAGTAGTATAGCCCCCGGACAGACCTACTATGGCTACACCTTC. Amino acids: CASSIAPGQTYYGYTF.

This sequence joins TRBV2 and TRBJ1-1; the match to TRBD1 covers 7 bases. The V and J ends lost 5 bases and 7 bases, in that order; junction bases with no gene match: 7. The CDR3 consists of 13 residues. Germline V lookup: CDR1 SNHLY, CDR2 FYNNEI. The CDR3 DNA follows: TGTGCCAGCAGTATCCGGGACAGCCTTGAAGCTTTCTTT. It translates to CASSIRDSLEAFF. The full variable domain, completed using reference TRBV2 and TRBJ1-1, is EPEVTQTPSHQVTQMGQEVILRCVPISNHLYFYWYRQILGQKVEFLVSFYNNEISEKSEIFDDQFSVERPDGSNFTLKIRSTKLEDSAMYFCASSIRDSLEAFFGQGTRLTVV.

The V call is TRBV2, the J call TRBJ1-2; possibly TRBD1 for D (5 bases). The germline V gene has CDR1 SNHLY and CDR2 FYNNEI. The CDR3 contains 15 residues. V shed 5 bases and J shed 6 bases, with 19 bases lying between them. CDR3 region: CASSRGAVNLDGYTF. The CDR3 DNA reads TGTGCCAGCAGTCGAGGGGCGGTAAATCTCGATGGCTACACCTTC.

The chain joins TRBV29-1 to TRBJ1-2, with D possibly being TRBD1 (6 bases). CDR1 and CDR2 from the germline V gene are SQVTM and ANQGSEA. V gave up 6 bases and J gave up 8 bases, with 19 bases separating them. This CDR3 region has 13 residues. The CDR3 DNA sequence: TGCAGCGTGGGCCGGGACACCTACGAGGGCTACACCTTC. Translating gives CSVGRDTYEGYTF.

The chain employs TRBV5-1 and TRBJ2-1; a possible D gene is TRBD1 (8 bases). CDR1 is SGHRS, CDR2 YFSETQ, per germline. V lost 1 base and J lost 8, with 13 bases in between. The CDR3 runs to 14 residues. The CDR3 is CASSLQGAGDEQFF. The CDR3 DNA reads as TGCGCCAGCAGCTTGCAGGGGGCGGGGGATGAGCAGTTCTTC.

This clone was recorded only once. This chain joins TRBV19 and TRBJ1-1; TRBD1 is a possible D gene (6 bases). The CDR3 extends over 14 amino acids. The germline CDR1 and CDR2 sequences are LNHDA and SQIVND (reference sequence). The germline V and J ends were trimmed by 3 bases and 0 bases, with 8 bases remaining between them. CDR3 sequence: CASSIGTLNTEAFF. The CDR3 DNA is TGTGCCAGTAGTATCGGGACATTGAACACTGAAGCTTTCTTT.

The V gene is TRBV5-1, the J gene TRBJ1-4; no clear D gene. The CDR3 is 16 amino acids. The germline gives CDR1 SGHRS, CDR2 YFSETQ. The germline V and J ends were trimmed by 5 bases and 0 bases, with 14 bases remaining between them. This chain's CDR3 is CASSSSVGATNEKLFF. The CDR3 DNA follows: TGCGCCAGCAGTTCGAGCGTCGGGGCAACTAATGAAAAACTGTTTTTT.

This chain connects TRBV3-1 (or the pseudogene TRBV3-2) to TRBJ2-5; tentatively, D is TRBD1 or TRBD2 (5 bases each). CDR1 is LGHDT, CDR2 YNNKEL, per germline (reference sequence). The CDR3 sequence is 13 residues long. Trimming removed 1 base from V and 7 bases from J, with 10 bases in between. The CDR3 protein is CASSQVRAGTQYF. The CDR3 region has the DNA TGTGCCAGCAGCCAAGTCAGGGCGGGGACCCAGTACTTC.

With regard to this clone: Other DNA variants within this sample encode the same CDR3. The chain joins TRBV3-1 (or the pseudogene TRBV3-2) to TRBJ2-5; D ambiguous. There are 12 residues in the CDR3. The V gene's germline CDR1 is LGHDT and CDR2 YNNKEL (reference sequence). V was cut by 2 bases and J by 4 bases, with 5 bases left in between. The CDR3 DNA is TGTGCCAGCAGCCAAACCCGAGAGACCCAGTACTTC. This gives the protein CASSQTRETQYF.

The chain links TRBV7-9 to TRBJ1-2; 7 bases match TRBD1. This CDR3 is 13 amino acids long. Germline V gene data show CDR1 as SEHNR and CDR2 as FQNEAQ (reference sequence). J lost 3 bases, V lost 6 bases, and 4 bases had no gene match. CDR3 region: CASSSDRDYGYTF. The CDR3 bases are TGTGCCAGCAGTTCAGACAGGGACTATGGCTACACCTTC.

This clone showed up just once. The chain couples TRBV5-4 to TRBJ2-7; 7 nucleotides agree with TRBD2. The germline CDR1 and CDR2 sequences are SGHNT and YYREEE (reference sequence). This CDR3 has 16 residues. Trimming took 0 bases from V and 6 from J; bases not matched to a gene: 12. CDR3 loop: CASSLESGMGFREQYF. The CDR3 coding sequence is TGTGCCAGCAGCTTGGAGAGCGGGATGGGGTTTCGCGAGCAGTACTTC.

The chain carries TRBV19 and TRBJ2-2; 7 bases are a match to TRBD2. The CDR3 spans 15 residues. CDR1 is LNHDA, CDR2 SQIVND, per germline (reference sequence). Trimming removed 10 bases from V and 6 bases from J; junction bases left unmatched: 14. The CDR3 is CATHPGLRLSGELFF. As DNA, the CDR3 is TGTGCCACCCATCCGGGACTAAGGTTATCCGGGGAGCTGTTTTTT.

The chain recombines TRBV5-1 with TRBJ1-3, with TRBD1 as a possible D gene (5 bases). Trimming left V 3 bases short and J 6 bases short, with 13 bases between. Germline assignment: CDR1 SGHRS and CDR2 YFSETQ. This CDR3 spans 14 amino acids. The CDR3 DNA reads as TGCGCCAGCAGCTGGGGCGGGACGCCAAACACCATATATTTT. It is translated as CASSWGGTPNTIYF.

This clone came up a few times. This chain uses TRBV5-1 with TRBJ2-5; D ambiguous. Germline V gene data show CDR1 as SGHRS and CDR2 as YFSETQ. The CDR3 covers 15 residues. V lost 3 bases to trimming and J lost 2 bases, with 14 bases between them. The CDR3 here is CASSSGPSPQETQYF. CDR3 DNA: TGCGCCAGCAGCTCCGGACCGTCCCCTCAAGAGACCCAGTACTTC.

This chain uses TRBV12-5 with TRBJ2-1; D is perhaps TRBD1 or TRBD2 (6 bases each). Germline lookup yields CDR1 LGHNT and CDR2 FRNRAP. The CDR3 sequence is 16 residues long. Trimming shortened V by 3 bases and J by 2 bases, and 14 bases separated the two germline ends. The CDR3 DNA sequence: TGTGCTAGTGGTTTCGGGGCGGGGACAACCTACAATGAGCAGTTCTTC. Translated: CASGFGAGTTYNEQFF.

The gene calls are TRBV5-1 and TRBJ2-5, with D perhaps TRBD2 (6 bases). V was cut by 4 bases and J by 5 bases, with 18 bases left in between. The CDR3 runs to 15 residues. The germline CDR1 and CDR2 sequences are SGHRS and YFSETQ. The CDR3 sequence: CASSRTRGAGETQYF. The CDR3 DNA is TGCGCCAGCAGCAGAACCCGCGGGGCAGGGGAGACCCAGTACTTC.

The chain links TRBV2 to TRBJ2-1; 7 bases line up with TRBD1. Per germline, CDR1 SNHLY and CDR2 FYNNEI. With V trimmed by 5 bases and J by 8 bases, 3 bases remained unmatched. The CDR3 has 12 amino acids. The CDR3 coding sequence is TGTGCCAGCAGTCGACAGGGCCATGAGCAGTTCTTC. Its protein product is CASSRQGHEQFF.

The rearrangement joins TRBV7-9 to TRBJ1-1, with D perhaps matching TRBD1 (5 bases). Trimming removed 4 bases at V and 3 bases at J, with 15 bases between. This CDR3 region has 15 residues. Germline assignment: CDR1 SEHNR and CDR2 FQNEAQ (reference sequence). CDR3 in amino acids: CASSWGEGLDTEAFF. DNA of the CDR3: TGTGCCAGCAGCTGGGGGGAGGGGTTGGACACTGAAGCTTTCTTT.

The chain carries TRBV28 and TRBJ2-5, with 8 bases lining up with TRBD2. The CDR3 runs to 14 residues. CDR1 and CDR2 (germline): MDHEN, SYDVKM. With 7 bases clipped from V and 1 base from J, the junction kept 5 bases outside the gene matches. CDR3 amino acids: CASNIAGRQETQYF. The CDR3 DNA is TGTGCCAGCAACATAGCGGGGCGCCAAGAGACCCAGTACTTC.

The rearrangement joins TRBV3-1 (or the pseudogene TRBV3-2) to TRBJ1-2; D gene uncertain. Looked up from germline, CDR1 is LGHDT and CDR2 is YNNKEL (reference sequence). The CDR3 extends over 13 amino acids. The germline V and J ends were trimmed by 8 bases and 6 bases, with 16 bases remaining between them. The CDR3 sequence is CASRKDSTDGYTF. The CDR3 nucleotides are TGTGCCAGCCGAAAAGATTCCACGGATGGCTACACCTTC.

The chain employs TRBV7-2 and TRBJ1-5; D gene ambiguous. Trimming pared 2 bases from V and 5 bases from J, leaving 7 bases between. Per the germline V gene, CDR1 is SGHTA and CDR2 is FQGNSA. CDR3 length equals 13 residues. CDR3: CASSLSGDQPQHF. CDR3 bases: TGTGCCAGCAGCTTATCTGGGGATCAGCCCCAGCATTTT.

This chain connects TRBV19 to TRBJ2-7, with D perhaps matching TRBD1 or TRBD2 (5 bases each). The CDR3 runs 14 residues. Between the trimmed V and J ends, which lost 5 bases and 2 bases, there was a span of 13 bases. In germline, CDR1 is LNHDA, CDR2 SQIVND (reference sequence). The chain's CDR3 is CASSRSGSPYEQYF. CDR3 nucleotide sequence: TGTGCCAGTAGTCGGTCAGGGAGCCCCTACGAGCAGTACTTC.

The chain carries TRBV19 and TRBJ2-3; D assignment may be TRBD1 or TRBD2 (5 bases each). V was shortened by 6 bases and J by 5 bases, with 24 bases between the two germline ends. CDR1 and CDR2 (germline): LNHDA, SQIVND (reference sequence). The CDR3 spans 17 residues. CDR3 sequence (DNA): TGTGCCAGTAGCACCGGGACGTACCCTCAAGGAGGAGATACGCAGTATTTT. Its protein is CASSTGTYPQGGDTQYF.

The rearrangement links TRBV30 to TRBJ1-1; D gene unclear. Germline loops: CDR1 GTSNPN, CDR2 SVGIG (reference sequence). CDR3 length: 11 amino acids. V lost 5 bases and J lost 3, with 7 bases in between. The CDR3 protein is CAWWRYTEAFF. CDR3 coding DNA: TGTGCCTGGTGGCGTTACACTGAAGCTTTCTTT.

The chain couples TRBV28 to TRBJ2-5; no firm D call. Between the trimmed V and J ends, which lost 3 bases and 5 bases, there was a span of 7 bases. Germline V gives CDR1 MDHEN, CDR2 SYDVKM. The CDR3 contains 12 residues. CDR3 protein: CASSLIQETQYF. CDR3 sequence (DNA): TGTGCCAGCAGTTTGATTCAGGAGACCCAGTACTTC. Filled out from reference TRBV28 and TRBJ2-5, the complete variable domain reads DVKVTQSSRYLVKRTGEKVFLECVQDMDHENMFWYRQDPGLGLRLIYFSYDVKMKEKGDIPEGYSVSREKKERFSLILESASTNQTSMYLCASSLIQETQYFGPGTRLLVL.

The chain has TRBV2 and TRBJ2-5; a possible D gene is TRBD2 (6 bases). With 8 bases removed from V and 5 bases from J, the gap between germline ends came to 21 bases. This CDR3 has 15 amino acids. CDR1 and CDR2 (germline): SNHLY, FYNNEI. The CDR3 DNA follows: TGTGCCAGCCGGTCTACGGGAGAGGTTTGGGAGACCCAGTACTTC. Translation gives CASRSTGEVWETQYF. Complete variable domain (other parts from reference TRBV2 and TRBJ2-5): EPEVTQTPSHQVTQMGQEVILRCVPISNHLYFYWYRQILGQKVEFLVSFYNNEISEKSEIFDDQFSVERPDGSNFTLKIRSTKLEDSAMYFCASRSTGEVWETQYFGPGTRLLVL.